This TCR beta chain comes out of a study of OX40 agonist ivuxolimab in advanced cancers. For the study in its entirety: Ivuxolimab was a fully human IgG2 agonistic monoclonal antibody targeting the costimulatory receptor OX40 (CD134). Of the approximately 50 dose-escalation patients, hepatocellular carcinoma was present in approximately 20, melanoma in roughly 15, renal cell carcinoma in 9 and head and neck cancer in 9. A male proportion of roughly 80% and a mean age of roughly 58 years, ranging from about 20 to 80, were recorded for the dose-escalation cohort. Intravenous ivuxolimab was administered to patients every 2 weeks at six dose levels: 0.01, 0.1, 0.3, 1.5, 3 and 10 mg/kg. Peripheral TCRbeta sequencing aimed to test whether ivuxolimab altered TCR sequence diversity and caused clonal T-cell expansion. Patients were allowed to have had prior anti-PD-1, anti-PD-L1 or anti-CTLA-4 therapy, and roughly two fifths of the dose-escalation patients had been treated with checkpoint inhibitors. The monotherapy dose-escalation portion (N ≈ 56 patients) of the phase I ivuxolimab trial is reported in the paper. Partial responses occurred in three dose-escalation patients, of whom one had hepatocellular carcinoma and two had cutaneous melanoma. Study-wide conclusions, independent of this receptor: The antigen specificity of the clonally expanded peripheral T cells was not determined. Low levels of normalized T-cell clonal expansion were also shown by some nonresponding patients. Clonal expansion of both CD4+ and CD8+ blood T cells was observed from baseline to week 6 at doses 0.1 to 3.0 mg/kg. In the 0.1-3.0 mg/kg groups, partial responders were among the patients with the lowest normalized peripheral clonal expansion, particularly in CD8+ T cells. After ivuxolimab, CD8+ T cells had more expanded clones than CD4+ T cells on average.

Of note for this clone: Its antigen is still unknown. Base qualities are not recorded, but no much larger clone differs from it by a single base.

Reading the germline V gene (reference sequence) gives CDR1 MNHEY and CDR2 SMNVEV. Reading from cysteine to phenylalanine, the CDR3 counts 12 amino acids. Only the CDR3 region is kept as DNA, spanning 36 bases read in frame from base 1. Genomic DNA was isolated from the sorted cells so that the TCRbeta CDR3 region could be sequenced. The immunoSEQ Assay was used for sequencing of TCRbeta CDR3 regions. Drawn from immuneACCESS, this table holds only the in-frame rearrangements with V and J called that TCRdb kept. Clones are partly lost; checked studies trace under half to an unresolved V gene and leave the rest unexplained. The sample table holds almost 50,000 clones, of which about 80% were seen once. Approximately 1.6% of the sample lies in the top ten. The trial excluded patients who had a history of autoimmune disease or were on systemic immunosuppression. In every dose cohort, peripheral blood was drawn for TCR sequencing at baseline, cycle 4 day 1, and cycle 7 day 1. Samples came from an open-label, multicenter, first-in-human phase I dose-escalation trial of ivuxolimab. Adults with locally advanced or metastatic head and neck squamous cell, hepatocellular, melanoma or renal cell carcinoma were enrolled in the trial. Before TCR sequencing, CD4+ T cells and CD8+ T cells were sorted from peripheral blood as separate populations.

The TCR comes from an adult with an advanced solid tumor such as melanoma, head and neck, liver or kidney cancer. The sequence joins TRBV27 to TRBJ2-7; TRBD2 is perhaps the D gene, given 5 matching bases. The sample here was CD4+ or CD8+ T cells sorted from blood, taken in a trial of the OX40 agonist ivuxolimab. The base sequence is TGTGCTGGAGGCCGGAACAGATACGAGCAGTACTTC. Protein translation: CAGGRNRYEQYF.